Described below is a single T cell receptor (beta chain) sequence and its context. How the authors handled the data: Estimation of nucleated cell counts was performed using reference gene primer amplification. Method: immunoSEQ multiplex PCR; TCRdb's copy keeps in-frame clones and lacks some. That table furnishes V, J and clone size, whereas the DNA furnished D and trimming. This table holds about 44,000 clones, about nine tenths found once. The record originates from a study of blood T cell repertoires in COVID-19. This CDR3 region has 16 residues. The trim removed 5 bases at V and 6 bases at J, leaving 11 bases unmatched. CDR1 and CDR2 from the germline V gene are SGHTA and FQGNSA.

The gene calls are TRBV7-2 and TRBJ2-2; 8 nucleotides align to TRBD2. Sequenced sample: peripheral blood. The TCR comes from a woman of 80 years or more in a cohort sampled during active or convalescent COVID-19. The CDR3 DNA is TGTGCCAGCAGCCGTACACAGCGGGAGCACCCCGGGGAGCTGTTTTTT. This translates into CASSRTQREHPGELFF.